These 26 T cell receptor beta chains originate from one sample sequenced in a study of cytomegalovirus exposure and HLA in healthy donors. The PCR made use of 60 Vbeta and 13 Jbeta primers. The table came from immunoSEQ multiplex PCR; TCRdb's copy has only in-frame clones and leaves some out. This listing includes approximately 70,000 clones. Sequencing was done on a sample of PBMCs. The receptors were gathered from a woman aged 25 to 39 in good health and CMV-seronegative.

The rearrangement uses TRBV28 and TRBJ2-5; tentative D call: TRBD2 (6 bases). CDR3 length: 14 amino acids. Trimming left V 8 bases short and J 3 bases short, with 16 bases between. Germline V lookup: CDR1 MDHEN, CDR2 SYDVKM. The CDR3 DNA reads TGTGCCAGCGGCCGAGGAGGGCGCGAAGAGACCCAGTACTTC. It codes for CASGRGGREETQYF.

The chain has TRBV6-1 and TRBJ2-3; 8 positions agree with TRBD1. Germline CDR1 and CDR2: MNHNS and SASEGT. The trim removed 6 bases at V and 0 bases at J, leaving 2 bases unmatched. This CDR3 comprises 14 residues. The CDR3 DNA follows: TGTGCCAGCAGCGACAGGGGTAGCACAGATACGCAGTATTTT. Translation gives CASSDRGSTDTQYF.

The chain is built from TRBV9 and TRBJ2-5; 7 bases fit TRBD2. Trimming at V came to 2 bases and at J to 4 bases, leaving 8 bases not matched to a gene. The CDR3 has 15 amino acids. Germline loops: CDR1 SGDLS, CDR2 YYNGEE. The DNA for the CDR3 is TGTGCCAGCAGCGTGGGGGGGGAGGGGCGAGAGACCCAGTACTTC. This codes for CASSVGGEGRETQYF.

The chain recombines TRBV20-1 with TRBJ2-7; D is ambiguous. This CDR3 is built from 10 residues. Trimming cost V 6 bases and J 4 bases, with 7 bases left between them. Germline-derived CDR1 and CDR2 are DFQATT and SNEGSKA (reference sequence). CDR3 sequence: CSARNYEQYF. The CDR3 nucleotides read TGCAGTGCGCGAAATTACGAGCAGTACTTC.

The chain joins TRBV6-1 to TRBJ1-5; 7 bases map to TRBD1. Per germline, CDR1 MNHNS and CDR2 SASEGT. V lost 6 bases, J lost 2 bases, and 1 base stayed unmatched. The CDR3 loop spans 13 amino acids. CDR3 nucleotides: TGTGCCAGCAGCGGGACAGGCAATCAGCCCCAGCATTTT. Translating it yields CASSGTGNQPQHF.

The chain is built from TRBV19 and TRBJ2-7, with D perhaps matching TRBD1 (5 bases). Germline-derived CDR1 and CDR2 are LNHDA and SQIVND (reference sequence). V was cut by 3 bases and J by 4 bases, with 13 bases left in between. The CDR3 consists of 14 residues. The CDR3 sequence is CASSMGPDSYEQYF. The CDR3 DNA reads TGTGCCAGTAGTATGGGGCCCGACTCTTACGAGCAGTACTTC.

The chain links TRBV28 to TRBJ1-6; 8 bases line up with TRBD1. Germline loops: CDR1 MDHEN, CDR2 SYDVKM. V was pared by 10 bases and J by 9 bases, with 11 bases of the junction left unmatched. CDR3 size: 14 residues. This chain's CDR3 is CATHRTGRISPLHF. DNA for the CDR3: TGTGCCACCCACAGGACAGGGAGGATTTCACCCCTCCACTTT. Supplemented by reference TRBV28 and TRBJ1-6, the full variable domain reads DVKVTQSSRYLVKRTGEKVFLECVQDMDHENMFWYRQDPGLGLRLIYFSYDVKMKEKGDIPEGYSVSREKKERFSLILESASTNQTSMYLCATHRTGRISPLHFGNGTRLTVT.

Concerning this clone itself: Other nucleotide sequences in the sample specify the same CDR3. The chain has TRBV4-3 and TRBJ1-1, with a possible D match to TRBD1 (5 bases). Trimming left V 4 bases short and J 3 bases short, with 9 bases between. Germline CDR1 reads LGHNA; CDR2 reads YSLEER. There are 13 residues in the CDR3. The CDR3 protein is CASSPREDTEAFF. In DNA form, the CDR3 reads TGCGCCAGCAGCCCCAGGGAGGACACTGAAGCTTTCTTT.

The CDR3 loop is CASSHEGGEQYF. The CDR3 DNA reads as TGTGCCAGCAGCCACGAGGGGGGGGAGCAGTACTTC. V usage is TRBV14 and J usage is TRBJ2-7, with D possibly being TRBD2 (7 bases). This CDR3 has 12 residues. Trimming cost V 3 bases and J 7 bases, with 10 bases left between them. Germline V gives CDR1 SGHDN, CDR2 FVKESK.

The chain couples TRBV5-6 to TRBJ2-2; D is possibly TRBD1 (6 bases). Germline V gives CDR1 SGHDT, CDR2 YYEEEE. Trimming shortened V by 0 bases and J by 4 bases, and 10 bases separated the two germline ends. The CDR3 totals 15 residues. CDR3: CASSLGGLGTGELFF. The CDR3 nucleotides are TGTGCCAGCAGCTTGGGGGGGCTCGGCACCGGGGAGCTGTTTTTT.

This rearrangement joins TRBV28 to TRBJ2-3, with 11 nucleotides matching TRBD2. The CDR3 extends over 14 amino acids. The germline V gene has CDR1 MDHEN and CDR2 SYDVKM. V lost 5 bases to trimming and J lost 8 bases; unmatched junction nucleotides: 6. CDR3 sequence (DNA): TGTGCCAGCAGTGTGGGACTAGCGGATCCTACGCAGTATTTT. Amino acid sequence: CASSVGLADPTQYF.

The chain has TRBV29-1 and TRBJ1-5; D ambiguous. The CDR3 is 11 amino acids. The germline gives CDR1 SQVTM, CDR2 ANQGSEA. V lost 0 bases and J lost 12, with 9 bases in between. CDR3 loop: CSVEDRGLQHF. CDR3 in DNA: TGCAGCGTTGAAGATCGGGGTCTCCAGCATTTT.

CDR3: CSVTGGQGYTF. CDR3 nucleotide sequence: TGCAGCGTGACAGGGGGGCAGGGCTACACCTTC. The V gene is TRBV29-1, the J gene TRBJ1-2; TRBD1 matches at 9 bases. The V gene end was trimmed by 6 bases and the J gene end by 8 bases; junction bases not matched to a gene: 4. Germline CDR1 is SQVTM and CDR2 is ANQGSEA. CDR3 length equals 11 residues.

The chain carries TRBV10-3 and TRBJ1-1; 7 nucleotides agree with TRBD1. The CDR3 extends over 14 amino acids. Germline CDR1 ENHRY, CDR2 SYGVKD. V lost 7 bases, J lost 4 bases, and 9 bases stayed unmatched. In DNA, the CDR3 is TGTGCCATCACCCTACGACAGGGTCCCACTGAAGCTTTCTTT. It codes for CAITLRQGPTEAFF.

The chain joins TRBV28 to TRBJ2-3; maybe TRBD1 (6 bases). Germline-derived CDR1 and CDR2 are MDHEN and SYDVKM. Trimming pared 8 bases from V and 4 bases from J, leaving 16 bases between. The CDR3 is 14 residues long. CDR3 sequence (DNA): TGTGCCAGCTTAGGGACACCTACGGCAGATACGCAGTATTTT. This sequence encodes CASLGTPTADTQYF.

V gene TRBV28 combines with J gene TRBJ2-1; TRBD2 matches 11 bases. Germline-derived CDR1 and CDR2 are MDHEN and SYDVKM. This CDR3 comprises 18 residues. The trim removed 5 bases at V and 6 bases at J, leaving 15 bases unmatched. In nucleotides, the CDR3 is TGTGCCAGCAGTCTCGGGACTAGCGGAACCTGGGCGGGCAATGAGCAGTTCTTC. It encodes CASSLGTSGTWAGNEQFF.

The V gene is TRBV7-9, the J gene TRBJ1-4, with TRBD1 matching 9 bases. J gave up 4 bases and V 7 bases, and 7 bases lay outside the gene matches. Germline V gives CDR1 SEHNR, CDR2 FQNEAQ (reference sequence). The CDR3 loop spans 15 amino acids. The CDR3 nucleotides are TGTGCCAGCAACCCCCCGACAGGGGGTAATGAAAAACTGTTTTTT. It codes for CASNPPTGGNEKLFF.

The chain uses TRBV7-9 and TRBJ1-4; D is perhaps TRBD1 (5 bases). From germline, CDR1 is SEHNR and CDR2 FQNEAQ (reference sequence). The CDR3 is 15 amino acids. Trimming stripped 5 bases from V and 6 bases from J, with 16 bases between. CDR3 amino acids: CASSHWPGYDEKLFF. The CDR3, as DNA: TGTGCCAGCAGCCACTGGCCAGGGTACGATGAAAAACTGTTTTTT.

The gene calls are TRBV28 and TRBJ2-7; D unresolved. The CDR3 covers 15 residues. CDR1 and CDR2 from the germline V gene are MDHEN and SYDVKM. V shed 5 bases and J shed 0 bases, with 14 bases lying between them. CDR3 residues: CASSNLQILSYEQYF. The CDR3 region has the DNA TGTGCCAGCAGTAACCTCCAGATTCTCTCCTACGAGCAGTACTTC.

The chain combines TRBV4-1 with TRBJ2-3, with TRBD2 identical over 11 bases. CDR1 is MGHRA and CDR2 is YSYEKL in the germline V gene. J gave up 4 bases and V 1 base, and 4 bases lay outside the gene matches. This CDR3 region has 16 residues. The DNA for the CDR3 is TGCGCCAGCAGCCAAGTACTAGCGGGGGACCCAGATACGCAGTATTTT. This codes for CASSQVLAGDPDTQYF.

This chain links TRBV28 with TRBJ2-2; D gene unclear. The CDR3 is 15 amino acids. Deletions cut 5 bases from V and 1 base from J, with 11 bases between. Germline V gene data show CDR1 as MDHEN and CDR2 as SYDVKM. The CDR3 here is CASSRSPGNTGELFF. As DNA, the CDR3 is TGTGCCAGCAGTCGGTCCCCAGGGAACACCGGGGAGCTGTTTTTT.

CDR3 DNA sequence: TGTGCCAGCAGCTGGTCGGGGGAGCAGTACTTC. Its translation is CASSWSGEQYF. This chain links TRBV28 with TRBJ2-7; possible D gene TRBD2, 5 bases. The germline V gene encodes CDR1 MDHEN and CDR2 SYDVKM. This CDR3 is built from 11 residues. Trimming removed 6 bases from V and 7 bases from J, with 10 bases in between.

The chain uses TRBV29-1 and TRBJ1-2; D not resolved. Germline CDR1 reads SQVTM; CDR2 reads ANQGSEA. The V end was cut by 4 bases, the J end by 6 bases, with 9 bases between. The CDR3 has 11 residues. The CDR3 protein is CSVAKRNGYTF. CDR3 bases: TGCAGCGTTGCAAAGAGGAATGGCTACACCTTC.

The V and J genes are TRBV27 and TRBJ1-2; the match to TRBD1 covers 10 bases. CDR1 MNHEY and CDR2 SMNVEV come from the germline V gene (reference sequence). The CDR3 has 14 amino acids. Trimming removed 6 bases from V and 4 bases from J; junction bases left unmatched: 5. This chain's CDR3 is CASRGQGLIYGYTF. DNA for the CDR3: TGTGCCAGCAGGGGACAGGGGCTTATCTATGGCTACACCTTC.

The chain uses TRBV18 and TRBJ2-7; 7 nucleotides line up with TRBD2. V lost 2 bases and J lost 4; bases outside the gene matches: 5. Germline V gene data show CDR1 as KGHSH and CDR2 as LQKENI. The CDR3 totals 14 residues. CDR3: CASSPGGSQYEQYF. CDR3 DNA: TGTGCCAGCTCACCAGGCGGGAGCCAGTACGAGCAGTACTTC.

V usage is TRBV18 and J usage is TRBJ2-2; D is ambiguous. CDR1 KGHSH and CDR2 LQKENI come from the germline V gene. The CDR3 contains 16 residues. Trimming left V 2 bases short and J 2 bases short, with 12 bases between. CDR3: CASSPLTGTNTGELFF. The CDR3 DNA reads as TGTGCCAGCTCACCATTGACGGGTACCAACACCGGGGAGCTGTTTTTT. The full variable domain, in which reference TRBV18 and TRBJ2-2 provide the parts outside the CDR3, is NAGVMQNPRHLVRRRGQEARLRCSPMKGHSHVYWYRQLPEEGLKFMVYLQKENIIDESGMPKERFSAEFPKEGPSILRIQQVVRGDSAAYFCASSPLTGTNTGELFFGEGSRLTVL.